A single TCR beta chain is shown here with its context. The clone's antigen remains unknown. Base qualities are not provided; no much larger clone lies one nucleotide away. The sample is drawn from a study of cytomegalovirus exposure and HLA in healthy donors (dated 2017 in TCRdb). With regard to the full study: In an earlier analysis of under 750 of the donors, around 300 Gb of sequence data and 117 million unique TCR beta sequences from about 179 million T cells were reported. The study aimed to test whether cataloging public T cell receptors could reveal signatures of past pathogen exposure. Rather than using new phenotypic data, the later analysis identified candidate immune exposures from TCR beta sequences and from how often those sequences occurred across donors. To study patterns of TCR occurrence, a later analysis re-analyzed previously published TCR beta repertoires from 700 or so donors and added high-resolution HLA genotyping. The study used immunosequencing to profile the T cell repertoires of approximately 690 subjects and linked those repertoires to cytomegalovirus serostatus. Among 398 genotyped donors of the cohort, an average of around 240,000 unique TCR beta nucleotide sequences were sequenced per donor, roughly 20% of them non-productive. Typing coverage varied by locus: roughly 629-640 donors for A, B, C, DRB1 and DQB1; roughly 510 for DQA1; nearly 610 for DPA1; about 450 for DPB1. The genetic ancestry cluster associated with self-reported Caucasian donors included roughly 84% of the 300 to 450 genotyped donors. High-throughput TCR immunosequencing, statistical association of individual TCRs with disease status, and machine learning were combined to predict cytomegalovirus infection status. Genome-wide SNP genotypes for about 65% of the 666 donors were used in a later genetic analysis, which treated that subset as a discovery cohort. HLA typing included class I and class II loci at four-digit resolution. About 300 gigabases of sequencing data and approximately 85 million unique TCR sequences were included in an early release covering about 600 HLA-typed donors. Besides the first cohort of approximately 670 subjects, a separate validation cohort made up of 90 to 150 different subjects was used. An earlier analysis of 500 to 750 of the donors applied high-throughput TCR beta sequencing to assess whether each TCR beta V gene segment acted as functional or pseudogenic. A handful of DR-DQ haplotypes were handled as single units for association and clustering because linkage in the cohort was strong. Every repertoire in the discovery cohort had been generated on one and the same sequencing platform. Donor age, sex, ethnicity and CMV serostatus were compiled alongside the repertoire data.

Library method: the immunoSEQ multiplex PCR assay. The multiplex PCR relied on a mix of 60 forward primers for TCR Vbeta segments and 13 reverse primers for TCR Jbeta segments. The CDR3 region of rearranged TCR beta genes was amplified from genomic DNA by a multiplex PCR assay. Amplified TCR beta libraries were sequenced as 87-base-pair reads on the Illumina HiSeq System. In the paper's pipeline: Across the 666 repertoires, a later analysis counted some 81 million unique TCR beta chains, around 10 million of which were shared by at least two donors. Raw reads were error-corrected and collapsed into unique sequences with a nearest-neighbor algorithm that merged closely related sequences to remove PCR and sequencing errors. To assign V, D and J gene segments, CDR3 sequences were aligned to IMGT reference sequences. For a sequence to be retained, a match of at least six nucleotides to both a V gene segment and a J gene segment was required. A rearrangement was called productive if the CDR3 had no stop codons and remained in frame with V and J, and every other rearrangement was called non-productive. CDR3 was defined according to IMGT convention as the region running from the second conserved V-encoded cysteine to the conserved J-encoded phenylalanine. Sequences without an unambiguous match to a single V gene segment were excluded from the earlier analysis of several hundred of the donors. An earlier analysis of under 750 of the donors called V segments functional above 56.7% productive rearrangements and segregating when the between-donor standard deviation exceeded 5%. To diagnose cytomegalovirus status from the catalog of TCR beta chain sequences, a statistical classification framework was built. A later analysis assigned V and J genes by comparing TCR nucleotide sequences with IMGT/GENE-DB human TR gene sequences. In a later analysis, CDR3 sequences and most-parsimonious VDJ recombination scenarios were assigned using the TCRdist pipeline. In a later analysis, every TCR beta chain was defined by the combination of its CDR3 amino acid sequence and its V-gene family, and reads without a unique V-gene family were dropped. To address suspected cross-contamination and a sequencing artifact, a later analysis removed under 600 highly shared, low-generation-probability nucleotide sequences. In a later analysis, a clonal expansion index was calculated for each public chain from normalized within-repertoire ranks of inferred template counts. In a later analysis, generation probabilities were computed using a VDJ recombination model fitted to out-of-frame rearrangements, and the results were checked against IGoR. In a later analysis, TCR-TCR, TCR-HLA and TCR-CMV co-occurrence was scored with hypergeometric tests, and a repertoire-size bias correction was applied to TCR pairs. To estimate false discovery rates, a later analysis permuted the HLA or CMV assignments 20 times. In a later analysis, co-occurring TCRs were grouped using DBSCAN, with TCRdist sequence similarity added in when clustering inside HLA-allele-positive subsets. For co-occurrence clustering, repertoires with fewer than 30,000 or more than 120,000 public chains were excluded, along with several repertoires with anomalous nucleotide sharing. In its TCRdb copy, this immuneACCESS table keeps in-frame sequences only and misses some clones. Where compared with another copy, unresolved V genes explain less than half of these, and the others have no known cause. V, J and clone size reflect that table, while D and trimming were determined from the DNA. In all, the sample holds some 64,000 clones, and roughly 90% of those were seen once. The leading ten clones occupy approximately 1.4% of the sample.

Overall study results and their limits: Most TCR sequences were seen in very few donors, while some public TCRs were found in many individuals. A later genetic analysis associated a missense DCLRE1C variant with V-gene and J-gene trimming of TCR beta chains, and an independent cohort replicated the association. A later genetic analysis reported fewer N-insertions in productive TCRs among donors in an Asian-associated ancestry cluster than the roughly 700-donor mean. In vitro tests confirmed that a few of the cytomegalovirus-associated TCR beta chains recognize cytomegalovirus antigens. The cohort was sequenced for TCR beta chains only, and without alpha or paired-chain data the features that could be detected were limited. When HLA alleles, especially DR and DQ, strongly co-occurred, attributing TCR associations to individual alleles was difficult. Correlated functional status among segregating V segments might reflect linkage disequilibrium, but an unknown experimental factor could not be ruled out. An earlier analysis of around 600 of the donors showed that most TCR beta V segments appeared in productive rearrangements either about 87% or about 30% of the time, which broadly matched IMGT annotations. HLA typing was unavailable for some donors at each locus, so association tests used only the typed subset. In a later analysis, TCR association rates were found to vary across HLA loci, with the most associated TCRs seen for DRB1 alleles and the fewest for HLA-C alleles. In a later analysis, several top co-occurrence clusters were reported to appear linked to parvovirus B19, influenza, CMV and Epstein-Barr virus. Because counts were too low, 15 or so rarely observed V segments, including chromosome 9 orphons, were excluded from the earlier analysis of around 590 of the donors. Immune exposure information for the cohort was limited to CMV serostatus. Sequencing depth was assumed to be roughly uniform across donors in the presence/absence analyses, though that assumption may not hold. The classifier was reported to diagnose cytomegalovirus status with high specificity and sensitivity in both the original and validation cohorts. It was suggested by the authors that the approach could potentially be generalized to other disease states and immunological phenotypes. A later analysis associated 15,000 to 20,000 TCR beta sequences with specific HLA alleles at a false discovery rate of 0.05. In a later analysis, most CMV-associated TCR beta chains were found to appear HLA-restricted, with HLA associations seemingly driven largely by CMV exposure. A cluster of highly shared sequence variants was judged likely to be a technical artifact of the sequencing pipeline. The study listed over 150 TCR beta chains as associated with cytomegalovirus. A further reported finding was that TCR beta sequences accurately predicted the HLA-A and HLA-B alleles for most subjects in the first cohort. In a later analysis, HLA-associated TCR beta chains were found to be more clonally expanded and to have lower generation probabilities than equally common non-associated chains.

In total, 630 or so healthy bone marrow donors made up the cohort. At the time of sampling, every cohort member was nominally healthy, though immune exposures that went unrecorded were likely present. The donor was CMV seropositive and belonged to the group of around 300 seropositive cohort members. Each donor provided a peripheral blood sample, and peripheral blood mononuclear cells were used for TCR beta sequencing. The Qiagen DNeasy Blood Extraction Kit was used to extract genomic DNA from the blood cell samples. The source material was PBMCs. This sequence was found in a man in his thirties or forties in good health and CMV-seropositive.

The CDR3 sequence is CASSVLAGVNNEQFF. The DNA sequence is as follows: TGTGCCAGCAGCGTACTAGCGGGAGTCAACAATGAGCAGTTCTTC. The sequence joins TRBV11-1 to TRBJ2-1; 11 of the junction bases match TRBD2. After removal of 5 bases from V and 5 bases from J, the junction retains 5 bases not matched to a gene. CDR1 and CDR2, per the germline V gene (reference sequence), are SGHAT and FQDESV. Including cysteine and phenylalanine, the CDR3 has 15 amino acids. This entry keeps only the CDR3 DNA: 45 bases, framed from base 1.